What follows are 13 T cell receptor beta chains derived from one specimen sequenced in a study of cytomegalovirus exposure and HLA in healthy donors (dated by TCRdb to about 2017). The library was prepared using the immunoSEQ multiplex PCR assay. For the multiplex PCR, a mixture combining 60 forward primers for TCR Vbeta segments and 13 reverse primers for TCR Jbeta segments was used. In TCRdb, the immuneACCESS table is reduced to in-frame sequences with V and J assigned. These tables do not hold every clone; where another copy was compared, an unresolved V gene accounts for under half, and the others remain unexplained. Counted in this sample were 95,000 to 150,000 clones; approximately 15% of them appeared once. The biggest ten clones account for about 1.9% of the sample. Sequenced: PBMCs. Receptor source: a woman aged 18-29 years in good health and CMV-seronegative.

J is TRBJ1-1 and V is TRBV29-1; D gene uncertain. V dropped 7 bases and J dropped 7 bases, with 16 bases sitting between them. The CDR3 is 12 residues long. Germline V gene sequence: CDR1 SQVTM, CDR2 ANQGSEA. The CDR3 reads CSAIREPDEAFF. Here the CDR3 DNA reads TGCAGCGCCATCCGGGAGCCGGATGAAGCTTTCTTT.

As concerns this clone: Other nucleotide sequences from this sample produce the same CDR3. The CDR3 is CASSEGTGGEALHF. For the CDR3, the DNA is TGTGCCAGCAGTGAAGGGACAGGGGGCGAGGCCCTCCACTTT. V usage is TRBV6-4 and J usage is TRBJ1-6; 12 bases align to TRBD1. CDR1 and CDR2 (germline): MRHNA, SNTAGT. The CDR3 is 14 amino acids. The trim removed 3 bases at V and 14 bases at J, leaving 5 bases unmatched.

This chain uses TRBV11-2 with TRBJ1-2; D remains ambiguous. From germline, CDR1 is SGHAT and CDR2 FQNNGV. This CDR3 comprises 13 residues. Deletions cut 1 base from V and 5 bases from J, with 8 bases between. CDR3 region: CASSLGQTYGYTF. CDR3 nucleotide sequence: TGTGCCAGCAGCTTAGGGCAGACATATGGCTACACCTTC.

This clone was picked up a small number of times. The rearrangement joins TRBV19 to TRBJ2-3, with D tentatively TRBD2 (5 bases). The germline V gene has CDR1 LNHDA and CDR2 SQIVND (reference sequence). The V and J ends lost 5 bases and 2 bases respectively, with 8 bases between them. This CDR3 has 13 residues. The CDR3, as DNA: TGTGCCAGTAGTGTCGGGAACACAGATACGCAGTATTTT. It encodes CASSVGNTDTQYF.

The CDR3 spells CASSPWPNTNYGYTF. CDR3 bases: TGTGCCAGTAGTCCATGGCCAAATACTAACTATGGCTACACCTTC. The gene calls are TRBV19 and TRBJ1-2; D uncertain. CDR1 and CDR2 (germline): LNHDA, SQIVND (reference sequence). The CDR3 totals 15 residues. With 5 bases removed from V and 0 bases from J, the gap between germline ends came to 13 bases.

This clone was detected a few times. V usage is TRBV6-5 and J usage is TRBJ2-1; 12 bases match TRBD2. This CDR3 comprises 13 residues. Germline CDR1 and CDR2: MNHEY and SVGAGI. The junction had 0 bases not matched to a gene; V was cut back by 8 bases and J by 4 bases. CDR3 sequence: CASGLAGYNEQFF. Here the CDR3 DNA reads TGTGCCAGCGGACTAGCGGGGTACAATGAGCAGTTCTTC.

The J gene is TRBJ2-5, the V gene TRBV5-1; the D gene is possibly TRBD1 (5 bases). Per the germline V gene, CDR1 is SGHRS and CDR2 is YFSETQ. Trimming removed 0 bases from V and 2 bases from J, with 11 bases in between. This CDR3 spans 15 amino acids. The CDR3 nucleotides read TGCGCCAGCAGCTTGGATACAAAGGGGCAAGAGACCCAGTACTTC. It specifies CASSLDTKGQETQYF.

The V call is TRBV27, the J call TRBJ2-2; 7 bases are a match to TRBD2. Per germline, CDR1 MNHEY and CDR2 SMNVEV (reference sequence). The V and J ends lost 2 bases and 4 bases, in that order; junction bases with no gene match: 1. This CDR3 has 14 amino acids. CDR3 DNA sequence: TGTGCCAGCAGTTTAAGCGGGGTCACCGGGGAGCTGTTTTTT. Amino acids: CASSLSGVTGELFF.

V is TRBV9 and J is TRBJ2-3; D unresolved. V lost 4 bases and J lost 1, with 10 bases in between. The CDR3 has 14 amino acids. Per the germline V gene, CDR1 is SGDLS and CDR2 is YYNGEE. In nucleotides, the CDR3 is TGTGCCAGCAGCCTACAAGGAGGCACAGATACGCAGTATTTT. Its protein is CASSLQGGTDTQYF.

Turning to this clone: A junction boundary mismatches the germline segment, possibly from a read error. This chain links TRBV18 with TRBJ1-1; 7 nucleotides agree with TRBD1. Germline V lookup: CDR1 KGHSH, CDR2 LQKENI. CDR3 length equals 13 residues. CDR3 region: CASSQGLNTEAFF. CDR3 coding DNA: TGTGCCAGTTCACAGGGGTTGAACACTGAAGCTTTCTTT.

This clone was counted a few times. This chain uses TRBV13 with TRBJ2-1; 10 bases fit TRBD2. The CDR3 contains 16 residues. V was pared by 5 bases and J by 7 bases, with 11 bases of the junction left unmatched. The V gene's germline CDR1 is PRHDT and CDR2 FYEKMQ (reference sequence). For the CDR3, the DNA is TGTGCCAGCAGCCCGTGGACTAGCGGTATAGGGAATGAGCAGTTCTTC. Translation: CASSPWTSGIGNEQFF. The entire variable domain, with the rest obtained from reference TRBV13 and TRBJ2-1, is as follows: AAGVIQSPRHLIKEKRETATLKCYPIPRHDTVYWYQQGPGQDPQFLISFYEKMQSDKGSIPDRFSAQQFSDYHSELNMSSLELGDSALYFCASSPWTSGIGNEQFFGPGTRLTVL.

The CDR3 loop reads CAISADRFYGYTF. As DNA, the CDR3 is TGTGCCATCAGTGCGGACAGGTTCTATGGCTACACCTTC. V gene TRBV10-3 combines with J gene TRBJ1-2; 7 nucleotides match TRBD1. Germline lookup yields CDR1 ENHRY and CDR2 SYGVKD. V lost 4 bases to trimming and J lost 4 bases; unmatched junction nucleotides: 3. The CDR3 consists of 13 residues.

The genes are TRBV29-1 and TRBJ2-7; 10 bases line up with TRBD2. The V gene's germline CDR1 is SQVTM and CDR2 ANQGSEA. This CDR3 comprises 15 residues. With V trimmed by 0 bases and J by 3 bases, 5 bases remained unmatched. CDR3 DNA: TGCAGCGTTGAAGACCCGAAGCGGGGGGGCTACGAGCAGTACTTC. This translates into CSVEDPKRGGYEQYF.